Listed here are 8 T cell receptor beta chains from one sample, sequenced in a study of blood T cell repertoires in COVID-19 (dated by TCRdb to about 2020). Preparation of the library involved the immunoSEQ multiplex PCR assay. The table was pulled from immuneACCESS by TCRdb, which kept in-frame rearrangements only. Such tables lose some clones; where checked, under half of the loss comes from unresolved V genes, and the rest has no known cause. This sample lists about 110,000 clones; around 90% were detected once. Jointly, the top ten make up around 2% of the sample. The sample consisted of peripheral blood. These receptors were obtained from a human donor in a cohort sampled during active COVID-19.

The J gene is TRBJ1-1, the V gene TRBV5-1; possible D gene TRBD1, 6 bases. CDR3 size: 15 residues. The ends were cut back, 2 bases at V and 1 base at J, with 12 bases in the middle. The germline V gene encodes CDR1 SGHRS and CDR2 YFSETQ. The DNA for the CDR3 is TGCGCCAGCAGCTTTATGACAGGTCCGAACACTGAAGCTTTCTTT. As protein: CASSFMTGPNTEAFF.

This clone appeared a single time. The chain joins TRBV27 to TRBJ2-1, with 11 bases that match TRBD1. CDR3 length: 15 residues. Unmatched junction bases numbered 2, after V lost 3 bases and J lost 4 bases. Germline V CDR1 and CDR2: MNHEY, SMNVEV (reference sequence). CDR3 sequence reads: CASSFGTGGYNEQFF. As DNA, the CDR3 is TGTGCCAGCAGTTTCGGGACAGGGGGGTACAATGAGCAGTTCTTC.

The chain recombines TRBV3-1 (or the pseudogene TRBV3-2) with TRBJ2-1, with D possibly matching TRBD2 (5 bases). V lost 1 base and J lost 6, with 13 bases in between. The CDR3 length is 15 residues. Germline CDR1 is LGHDT and CDR2 is YNNKEL (reference sequence). The CDR3 coding sequence is TGTGCCAGCAGCCAAGGGACTTACTTAGGCAATGAGCAGTTCTTC. Translating it yields CASSQGTYLGNEQFF.

The gene calls are TRBV2 and TRBJ2-7, with 9 bases fitting TRBD1. The CDR3 spans 15 residues. The germline V gene encodes CDR1 SNHLY and CDR2 FYNNEI. J was trimmed by 4 bases and V by 0 bases; bases with no gene match: 4. CDR3 loop: CASSEAGTGMYEQYF. CDR3 sequence (DNA): TGTGCCAGCAGTGAAGCAGGGACAGGGATGTACGAGCAGTACTTC.

This clone was recorded once. This chain uses TRBV5-1 with TRBJ1-1, with TRBD1 matching over 7 bases. The CDR3 covers 14 residues. Germline V CDR1 and CDR2: SGHRS, YFSETQ. The V and J ends lost 4 bases and 1 base, in that order; junction bases with no gene match: 4. The CDR3 is CASSPGQRNTEAFF. In nucleotides, the CDR3 is TGCGCCAGCAGCCCGGGACAGAGGAACACTGAAGCTTTCTTT.

The CDR3: CASSPLTNYGYTF. CDR3 in DNA: TGTGCCAGCAGCCCCCTAACCAACTATGGCTACACCTTC. The J gene is TRBJ1-2, the V gene TRBV9; no firm D call. Trimming took off 4 bases at V and 2 bases at J, with 9 bases between the two ends. This CDR3 is 13 amino acids long. The germline V gene has CDR1 SGDLS and CDR2 YYNGEE.

The rearrangement joins TRBV4-2 to TRBJ2-7, with 7 nucleotides matching TRBD1. V lost 2 bases to trimming and J lost 6 bases; unmatched junction nucleotides: 13. Per the germline V gene, CDR1 is LGHNA and CDR2 is YNFKEQ. The CDR3 spans 16 residues. CDR3 sequence reads: CASSQSLGQSVSEQYF. CDR3 coding DNA: TGTGCCAGCAGCCAAAGCTTGGGACAGTCAGTAAGCGAGCAGTACTTC.

This clone was recorded a few times. This chain joins TRBV4-2 and TRBJ2-1; 10 positions match TRBD2. In germline, CDR1 is LGHNA, CDR2 YNFKEQ. The CDR3 loop spans 16 amino acids. With V trimmed by 1 base and J by 3 bases, 3 bases remained unmatched. The chain's CDR3 is CASSQAPSGGYNEQFF. The CDR3 DNA is TGTGCCAGCAGCCAAGCCCCTAGCGGGGGCTACAATGAGCAGTTCTTC.